This entry features one TCR beta chain sequence. Antigen specificity is unknown. This entry comes from a study of T cells in women clearing cervical HPV infection. Study observations and caveats: Repertoire richness, not evenness, was significantly elevated in CIN3+ cases versus controls. Timing of associations relative to infection is unclear; T-cell subsets were not isolated.

Generated by immunoSEQ multiplex PCR, the TCRdb table keeps only in-frame clones and is missing some. The clone table shows around 30,000 clones, with the ten largest holding over 3%. Cervical HPV DNA detected by MY09/MY11 PCR, typed by dot-blot. Sequences were obtained from blood buffy coat. The origin of this receptor is a woman aged 18 to 75 with a cervical HPV16 infection that either progressed to CIN3+ or cleared (not recorded which).

The sequenced CDR3 bases are TGTGCCAGCATCGACTCAGGGGGTGGCACTGAA. Translation: CASIDSGGGTE. The complete CDR3 sequence is CASIDSGGGTEAFF. This chain links TRBV6-2 or TRBV6-3 with TRBJ1-1, with TRBD1 matching over 7 bases. The read comes to an end 3 residues before the CDR3 does, leaving the germline J gene to fill in the end. Unmatched junction bases numbered 9, after V lost 7 bases and J lost 4 bases. This CDR3 comprises 14 residues. Germline CDR1 MNHEY, CDR2 SVGEGT.